These T cell receptor beta chains were read from a single sample in a study of PD-L1 blockade in urothelial cancer. The assay was immunoSEQ multiplex PCR, and TCRdb's table has in-frame clones only and misses some. The sample includes about 90,000 clones, roughly 83% seen only once; the top ten take 8.4%. Sample: PBMCs, taken around atezolizumab (anti-PD-L1) treatment. The receptors come from a man aged 70-80 years with urothelial cancer. CDR3s include the opening cysteine and the closing phenylalanine or tryptophan. D genes are given only for firm matches. Clone size is not always given. Where it is, it says once, few, many or a class for expanded clones.

TRBV2	.	TRBD2	TRBJ2-7	TGTGCCAGCAGTGAGGGGAGCGGGGGGGCTTACGAGCAGTACTTC	CASSEGSGGAYEQYF
TRBV9	.	TRBD2	TRBJ2-1	TGTGCCAGCAGCGTAGGGGCTAGCGGGGGCCTTTACAATGAGCAGTTCTTC	CASSVGASGGLYNEQFF
TRBV6-5	.	.	TRBJ2-7	TGTGCCAGCAGTCTAGCGCCCGGGAGTGTTTACGAGCAGTACTTC	CASSLAPGSVYEQYF
TRBV19	.	.	TRBJ2-6	TGTGCCAGTAGTCCCACGGGATCCCTCTCTGGGGCCAACGTCCTGACTTTC	CASSPTGSLSGANVLTF
TRBV4-2	.	.	TRBJ1-2	TGTGCCAGCAGCCAAGTGGGGGCCAAGGGGAACTATGGCTACACCTTC	CASSQVGAKGNYGYTF
TRBV27	.	TRBD1	TRBJ1-5	TGTGCCAGCAGTTCAGACAGGGTGGTCGGCAATCAGCCCCAGCATTTT	CASSSDRVVGNQPQHF
TRBV6-5	.	TRBD1	TRBJ1-5	TGTGCCAGCAGTGACAGGGGGCGGCCCCAGCATTTT	CASSDRGRPQHF
TRBV11-3	.	.	TRBJ2-7	TGTGCCAGCAGCTTCGAGGCGGGACGCTACGAGCAGTACTTC	CASSFEAGRYEQYF
TRBV5-1	once	TRBD1	TRBJ1-1	TGCGCCAGCAGCTTTGCCGGGACAGGGGGCTCTGAAGCTTTCTTT	CASSFAGTGGSEAFF
TRBV5-6	.	.	TRBJ2-7	TGTGCCAGCAGCTTGTTTAGCGGTACCAACTACGAGCAGTACTTC	CASSLFSGTNYEQYF
TRBV27	.	TRBD2	TRBJ2-3	TGTGCCAGCAGTTTTCTCCCAGCGGGAGAGGGGAAAGATACGCAGTATTTT	CASSFLPAGEGKDTQYF
TRBV28	.	.	TRBJ1-1	TGTGCCAGCAGTTTAGGGGACAACGGTGGGAACACTGAAGCTTTCTTT	CASSLGDNGGNTEAFF
TRBV6-1	.	.	TRBJ2-1	TGTGCCAGCTCAAATTCCTACAATGAGCAGTTCTTC	CASSNSYNEQFF
TRBV19	.	.	TRBJ2-7	TGTGCCAGTAGTCCGGAGGGGCTATACGAGCAGTACTTC	CASSPEGLYEQYF
TRBV19	.	TRBD1	TRBJ1-1	TGTGCCAGTGGACAGGGGAGGAACACTGAAGCTTTCTTT	CASGQGRNTEAFF
TRBV6-6	.	TRBD1	TRBJ1-1	TGTGCCAGCAGTCCCGCGTCCGGGACAGGGAACACTGAAGCTTTCTTT	CASSPASGTGNTEAFF
TRBV19	.	.	TRBJ2-7	TGTGCCAGTAGTATAGACAACCCGACGGGAGAGCAGTACTTC	CASSIDNPTGEQYF
TRBV5-1	.	.	TRBJ2-7	TGCGCCAGCAGCCCCGGGTCAGGAGCGGAGAGCTCCTACGAGCAGTACTTC	CASSPGSGAESSYEQYF
TRBV9	.	TRBD2	TRBJ2-5	TGTGCCAGCAGCGTCAGAGGACTAGCGGGAGAGACCCAGTACTTC	CASSVRGLAGETQYF
TRBV7-8	.	.	TRBJ1-5	TGTGCCAGCAGCGCCCGATTAGGGGGGGGGAATCAGCCCCAGCATTTT	CASSARLGGGNQPQHF
TRBV5-4	.	.	TRBJ1-2	TGTGCCAGCAGCGGGGGCAGCCTACAGGGCCAGCCTGGCTACACCTTC	CASSGGSLQGQPGYTF
TRBV13	.	.	TRBJ2-7	TGTGCCAGCAGCTACCGTAGCTCCTACGAGCAGTACTTC	CASSYRSSYEQYF
TRBV5-1	.	.	TRBJ2-3	TGCGCCAGCAGCTTGGCTCAAAGCCCCCCAGATACGCAGTATTTT	CASSLAQSPPDTQYF
TRBV9	.	TRBD1	TRBJ2-2	TGTGCCAGCAGCGTATCCGGGACAGGGACGAACACCGGGGAGCTGTTTTTT	CASSVSGTGTNTGELFF
TRBV5-5	.	TRBD2	TRBJ2-1	TGTGCCAGCAGCCCCGGAGTAGCGGGATATGAGCAGTTCTTC	CASSPGVAGYEQFF
TRBV19	.	.	TRBJ1-5	TGTGCCAGTAGTATTTATGGGGGGAAACAGCCCCAGCATTTT	CASSIYGGKQPQHF
TRBV13	.	.	TRBJ1-3	TGTGCCAGCAGCTTTGGGACATCCGGAAACACCATATATTTT	CASSFGTSGNTIYF
TRBV5-1	.	TRBD2	TRBJ2-1	TGCGCCAGCCGCGGGGGGACCTACAATGAGCAGTTCTTC	CASRGGTYNEQFF
TRBV5-5	.	TRBD1	TRBJ2-3	TGTGCCAGCAGCACCGGACAGGTTAACACAGATACGCAGTATTTT	CASSTGQVNTDTQYF
TRBV6-5	.	.	TRBJ1-2	TGTGCCAGCAGTCGGGACAAGATCGGCTACACCTTC	CASSRDKIGYTF
TRBV2	.	.	TRBJ1-4	TGTGCCAGCAGTTCTGACGCAGGCGGGGGTGAAAAACTGTTTTTT	CASSSDAGGGEKLFF
TRBV11-3	.	.	TRBJ2-7	TGTGCCAGCAGCTTAGGTGGCCTAGACGAGCAGTACTTC	CASSLGGLDEQYF
TRBV9	.	TRBD2	TRBJ2-5	TGTGCCAGCAGCGAGGCGAAGCGGGGGGCTTTCCAAGAGACCCAGTACTTC	CASSEAKRGAFQETQYF
TRBV27	.	TRBD1	TRBJ1-3	TGTGCCAGCAGTTCACTCCGGACAGGGGATAACACTGGAAACACCATATATTTT	CASSSLRTGDNTGNTIYF
TRBV7-8	.	TRBD1	TRBJ1-1	TGTGCCAGCAGCCCACTACAGGGGGTGCGCACTGAAGCTTTCTTT	CASSPLQGVRTEAFF
TRBV2	few	.	TRBJ2-1	TGTGCCAGCGGACCGGACAGCAATGAGCAGTTCTTC	CASGPDSNEQFF
TRBV2	.	.	TRBJ1-5	TGTGCCAGCAATTTGGGGGGGAGTCAGCCCCAGCATTTT	CASNLGGSQPQHF
TRBV7-9	.	.	TRBJ2-3	TGTGCCAGCAGCTTAGCGGCCGGGAGAAATACGCAGTATTTT	CASSLAAGRNTQYF
TRBV5-1	.	.	TRBJ2-7	TGCGCCAGCAGCCCAGAGCCCGGGTACTCCTACGAGCAGTACTTC	CASSPEPGYSYEQYF
TRBV2	.	.	TRBJ1-2	TGTGCCAGCAGTTCGACAGATCAAGACTATGGCTACACCTTC	CASSSTDQDYGYTF